What follows are 23 T cell receptor beta chains derived from one specimen sequenced in a study of graft-versus-host responses after intestinal transplantation (dated by TCRdb to about 2021). Per the publication, the time point label means: cells obtained before transplantation from donor or recipient. Their antigens remain unidentified. To prepare the library, the immunoSEQ multiplex PCR assay was applied. TCRdb re-hosts the immuneACCESS table, in-frame sequences only. Its copies lack some clones; in the studies checked, an unresolved V gene accounts for under half of them, and the cause for the rest is not known. The sample profile shows 90,000 to 150,000 clones; 85% to 95% of them were found once. The ten largest account for roughly 3% of the sample. The sequences come from unstimulated CD8+ T cells sorted from spleen or lymph node cells, collected before intestinal transplant. These receptors originate from a human donor who received an intestinal transplant.

This chain uses TRBV4-1 with TRBJ2-7, with TRBD2 matching over 7 bases. The germline CDR1 and CDR2 sequences are MGHRA and YSYEKL. V was pared by 0 bases and J by 4 bases, with 15 bases of the junction left unmatched. The CDR3 totals 18 residues. CDR3 sequence: CASSQESALGREMYEQYF. CDR3 DNA: TGCGCCAGCAGCCAAGAGTCGGCTTTGGGGCGGGAGATGTACGAGCAGTACTTC.

The chain joins TRBV4-2 to TRBJ2-7, with D maybe TRBD2 (6 bases). V shed 0 bases and J shed 3 bases, with 18 bases lying between them. The germline gives CDR1 LGHNA, CDR2 YNFKEQ. The CDR3 runs to 17 residues. Here the CDR3 DNA reads TGTGCCAGCAGCCAAGAAGGGACGGGACTGAGGGGCTACGAGCAGTACTTC. Translation gives CASSQEGTGLRGYEQYF.

By sample fraction, this clone is medium-sized. V and J are TRBV5-6 and TRBJ1-3; 10 bases align to TRBD1. V lost 5 bases to trimming and J lost 4 bases; unmatched junction nucleotides: 6. The CDR3 covers 15 residues. Germline V gives CDR1 SGHDT, CDR2 YYEEEE. DNA of the CDR3: TGTGCCAGCAGTTGGGGACAGGGGCGAGGAAACACCATATATTTT. It encodes CASSWGQGRGNTIYF.

The chain has TRBV21-1 and TRBJ1-6. TRBV21-1 constitutes a pseudogene. This CDR3 is 16 amino acids long. This chain's CDR3 is CASSKVGEGQVSPLHF. Here the CDR3 DNA reads TGTGCCAGCAGCAAAGTAGGGGAGGGGCAGGTTTCACCCCTCCACTTT.

The chain couples TRBV28 to TRBJ1-5; 7 nucleotides line up with TRBD1. CDR3 size: 15 residues. Unmatched junction bases numbered 4, after V lost 5 bases and J lost 0 bases. Looked up from germline, CDR1 is MDHEN and CDR2 is SYDVKM. DNA of the CDR3: TGTGCCAGCAGTCTAGACAGGGATAGCAATCAGCCCCAGCATTTT. Protein: CASSLDRDSNQPQHF.

This clone was observed once. The rearrangement uses TRBV4-1 and TRBJ2-3, with TRBD2 matching 13 bases. V lost 4 bases to trimming and J lost 5 bases; unmatched junction nucleotides: 9. Germline CDR1 and CDR2: MGHRA and YSYEKL. The CDR3 covers 17 residues. The CDR3 loop is CASSPRTSGRPVDTQYF. The CDR3 DNA follows: TGCGCCAGCAGCCCACGGACTAGCGGGAGACCAGTAGATACGCAGTATTTT.

This chain uses TRBV5-1 with TRBJ2-2, with D perhaps TRBD1 (5 bases). Germline assignment: CDR1 SGHRS and CDR2 YFSETQ. The CDR3 consists of 13 residues. Trimming stripped 2 bases from V and 9 bases from J, with 11 bases between. The CDR3 region is CASSLRQSWELFF. DNA for the CDR3: TGCGCCAGCAGCTTACGACAGTCCTGGGAGCTGTTTTTT.

The gene calls are TRBV27 and TRBJ2-1, with 12 bases fitting TRBD2. After removal of 2 bases from V and 5 bases from J, the junction contained 4 bases not matched to a gene. CDR3 length: 16 amino acids. Germline CDR1 is MNHEY and CDR2 is SMNVEV (reference sequence). The CDR3 region has the DNA TGTGCCAGCAGTTTAGTTCCTAGCGGGAGGGACAATGAGCAGTTCTTC. Protein sequence: CASSLVPSGRDNEQFF.

The rearrangement uses TRBV27 and TRBJ2-5; weak D call: TRBD2 (6 bases). CDR3 size: 16 residues. Trimming took 2 bases from V and 3 from J, leaving 16 bases between them. Germline V gene lookup returns CDR1 MNHEY and CDR2 SMNVEV (reference sequence). CDR3 nucleotide sequence: TGTGCCAGCAGTTTAGATGGCGGGAAGGCTGAAGAGACCCAGTACTTC. It yields the protein CASSLDGGKAEETQYF.

V and J are TRBV7-9 and TRBJ2-1; 7 bases are shared with TRBD2. Trimming removed 5 bases from V and 15 bases from J; junction bases left unmatched: 10. This CDR3 comprises 12 residues. Germline V gives CDR1 SEHNR, CDR2 FQNEAQ (reference sequence). The CDR3: CASSLTSARMFF. The CDR3 coding sequence is TGTGCCAGCAGCCTAACTAGCGCCAGGATGTTCTTC.

V and J are TRBV29-1 and TRBJ2-7; D possibly corresponds to TRBD2 (6 bases). The V end was cut by 6 bases, the J end by 4 bases, with 16 bases between. The CDR3 runs 13 residues. Germline values: CDR1 SQVTM, CDR2 ANQGSEA. The CDR3 loop reads CSVDLGGRYEQYF. Written as DNA, the CDR3 is TGCAGCGTCGACTTGGGGGGTCGGTACGAGCAGTACTTC.

The gene calls are TRBV7-9 and TRBJ1-6; the D gene is possibly TRBD1 (6 bases). The V and J ends lost 8 bases and 10 bases respectively, with 21 bases between them. The CDR3 totals 15 residues. Germline CDR1 is SEHNR and CDR2 is FQNEAQ (reference sequence). CDR3 sequence reads: CASSKPQGRRSPLHF. The CDR3 DNA follows: TGTGCCAGCTCAAAACCGCAGGGGAGAAGGTCACCCCTCCACTTT.

This chain joins TRBV25-1 and TRBJ2-1; TRBD1 might be the D (6 bases). CDR1 and CDR2 (germline): MGHDK, SYGVNS. This CDR3 has 14 amino acids. V was clipped by 0 bases and J by 7 bases, with 10 bases between them. The CDR3 reads CASSEYGTGNEQFF. The CDR3 DNA follows: TGTGCCAGCAGTGAATACGGAACAGGGAATGAGCAGTTCTTC.

CDR3 in amino acids: CASGLRRDGPDQETQYF. The CDR3 nucleotides read TGTGCCAGCGGACTTCGCCGGGACGGCCCGGACCAAGAGACCCAGTACTTC. The rearrangement uses TRBV7-8 and TRBJ2-5, with D possibly called TRBD1 or TRBD2 (5 bases each). Germline CDR1 and CDR2: SGHVS and FQNEAQ. Trimming removed 8 bases at V and 0 bases at J, with 22 bases between. The CDR3 is 17 amino acids.

The chain employs TRBV4-3 and TRBJ1-3; no firm D call. CDR1 and CDR2 (germline): LGHNA, YSLEER. V was pared by 1 base and J by 0 bases, with 16 bases between. The CDR3 consists of 18 residues. CDR3 coding DNA: TGCGCCAGCAGCCAAGGTCGACAAGCGACTAGCTCTGGAAACACCATATATTTT. Its protein is CASSQGRQATSSGNTIYF.

The chain is built from TRBV18 and TRBJ2-7; D is unclear. From germline, CDR1 is KGHSH and CDR2 LQKENI. The V end was cut by 3 bases, the J end by 3 bases, with 3 bases between. This CDR3 is built from 11 residues. The CDR3 region has the DNA TGTGCCAGCTCACCCGGCTACGAGCAGTACTTC. It encodes CASSPGYEQYF.

CDR3 bases: TGCAGTGCCAGGGTGGTGAGTGAGCAGTACTTC. Translating it yields CSARVVSEQYF. The V gene is TRBV20-1, the J gene TRBJ2-7; a weak D match, TRBD1 (5 bases). Trimming pared 6 bases from V and 7 bases from J, leaving 13 bases between. Per germline, CDR1 DFQATT and CDR2 SNEGSKA (reference sequence). The CDR3 has 11 residues.

V and J are TRBV7-9 and TRBJ2-3; 8 positions match TRBD2. V lost 5 bases, J lost 7 bases, and 5 bases stayed unmatched. There are 13 residues in the CDR3. Germline V lookup: CDR1 SEHNR, CDR2 FQNEAQ (reference sequence). This CDR3 reads CASSGSGSNTQYF. Written as DNA, the CDR3 is TGTGCCAGCAGCGGGAGCGGGAGTAATACGCAGTATTTT.

The J gene is TRBJ1-5, the V gene TRBV19; 7 bases agree with TRBD1. Germline assignment: CDR1 LNHDA and CDR2 SQIVND (reference sequence). Trimming at V came to 6 bases and at J to 5 bases, leaving 10 bases not matched to a gene. This CDR3 has 15 residues. As DNA, the CDR3 is TGTGCCAGTAGCCTTGCGCCAGGGGGTGATCAGCCCCAGCATTTT. Translating gives CASSLAPGGDQPQHF.

The chain has TRBV7-6 and TRBJ1-4; no clear D gene. This CDR3 has 16 amino acids. The V gene's germline CDR1 is SGHVS and CDR2 FNYEAQ. The germline V and J ends were trimmed by 1 base and 0 bases, with 9 bases remaining between them. The CDR3 bases are TGTGCCAGCAGCTTAGGGACGGGTGCAACTAATGAAAAACTGTTTTTT. Translating it yields CASSLGTGATNEKLFF. Complete variable domain (other parts from reference TRBV7-6 and TRBJ1-4): GAGVSQSPRYKVTKRGQDVALRCDPISGHVSLYWYRQALGQGPEFLTYFNYEAQQDKSGLPNDRFSAERPEGSISTLTIQRTEQRDSAMYRCASSLGTGATNEKLFFGSGTQLSVL.

This clone was recorded once. The V call is TRBV5-4, the J call TRBJ1-5; no reliable D call. CDR1 is SGHNT, CDR2 YYREEE, per germline (reference sequence). The V gene lost 2 bases and the J gene lost 3 bases, with 3 bases spanning the gap. CDR3 length equals 12 residues. The CDR3 nucleotides read TGTGCCAGCAGCTTCGACAATCAGCCCCAGCATTTT. This encodes CASSFDNQPQHF.

The rearrangement uses TRBV4-1 and TRBJ2-7, with D maybe TRBD2 (5 bases). Germline loops: CDR1 MGHRA, CDR2 YSYEKL. This CDR3 spans 16 amino acids. V was clipped by 0 bases and J by 4 bases, with 16 bases between them. CDR3 bases: TGCGCCAGCAGCCAAGAAGGACTGAGCGCCGTATACGAGCAGTACTTC. This gives the protein CASSQEGLSAVYEQYF.

About this clone: Sequence at one end of the junction differs from germline and may be a read error. V gene TRBV7-7 combines with J gene TRBJ2-7, with a tentative D call TRBD2 (5 bases). Germline V CDR1 and CDR2: SSHAT, FNYEAQ (reference sequence). The CDR3 sequence is 14 residues long. CDR3: CASSLGSGDYEQYF. CDR3 in DNA: TGTGCTAGCAGCTTAGGAAGCGGAGACTACGAGCAGTACTTC.